The rows below give T cell receptor beta chains drawn from one sample of a study of T cells in Graves' hyperthyroidism and ophthalmopathy. TCRdb reanalysed the multiplex PCR reads using MiXCR and keeps one entry per CDR3 protein. The sample lists about 480,000 distinct CDR3 sequences; around 22% were seen once. Sequenced sample: blood. All receptors come from a woman aged 25-40 years with Graves' ophthalmopathy. Both conserved end residues are part of each CDR3. A D gene is named only where the DNA matches it firmly. Part of the rows lack a size; the others show once, few, many or a class for expanded clones.

size: .
D: TRBD1
V: TRBV12-3/TRBV12-4
J: TRBJ1-2
DNA: TGTGCCAGCAGCCAGGACAGGGTTGGAGGCTACACCTTC
CDR3: CASSQDRVGGYTF

size: many
D: .
V: TRBV5-6
J: TRBJ1-5
DNA: TGTGCCAGCAGCTTGAGGACACTTAGCAATCAGCCCCAGCATTTT
CDR3: CASSLRTLSNQPQHF

size: .
D: TRBD2
V: TRBV7-3
J: TRBJ2-3
DNA: TGTGCCAGCAGCTTAACTATCTCGGGGGGGCCGGCAGATACGCAGTATTTT
CDR3: CASSLTISGGPADTQYF

size: .
D: TRBD2
V: TRBV20-1
J: TRBJ2-7
DNA: TGCAGTGCTAGAGACCCGAGGGGGACTAGCTCCTACGAGCAGTACTTC
CDR3: CSARDPRGTSSYEQYF

size: many
D: .
V: TRBV28
J: TRBJ1-1
DNA: TGTGCCAGCGGCCAAAGACAGGAGAACACTGAAGCTTTCTTT
CDR3: CASGQRQENTEAFF

size: many
D: TRBD1
V: TRBV12-3/TRBV12-4
J: TRBJ1-5
DNA: TGTACCAGCAGTGCACAGGGGAGTCAGCCCCAGCATTTT
CDR3: CTSSAQGSQPQHF

size: many
D: TRBD1
V: TRBV6-1
J: TRBJ2-2
DNA: TGTGCCAGCACCCGACAGGGGGGGACCGGGGAGCTGTTTTTT
CDR3: CASTRQGGTGELFF

size: few
D: TRBD2
V: TRBV6-1
J: TRBJ2-5
DNA: TGTGCCAGCGCCGGGACTAGCGAGAAAGAGACCCAGTACTTC
CDR3: CASAGTSEKETQYF

size: few
D: .
V: TRBV12-3/TRBV12-4
J: TRBJ1-3
DNA: TGTGCCAGCATCCGGAGATCTGGAAACACCATATATTTT
CDR3: CASIRRSGNTIYF

size: .
D: .
V: TRBV6-1
J: TRBJ1-1
DNA: TGTGCCAGCACCCACGACCCCCCGGGAAGGGCTTTCTTT
CDR3: CASTHDPPGRAFF

size: many
D: .
V: TRBV3-1
J: TRBJ2-4
DNA: TGTGCCAGCAGCCAAGATACGGGTAATATAATGCTAGCCAAAAACATTCAGTACTTC
CDR3: CASSQDTGNIMLAKNIQYF

size: .
D: .
V: TRBV6-4
J: TRBJ2-2
DNA: TGTGCCAGCACCTTGGTCCTTACGGGATCCGGGGATCTGTTTTTT
CDR3: CASTLVLTGSGDLFF

size: few
D: .
V: TRBV6-1
J: TRBJ1-1
DNA: TGTGCCAGCAGTGTGGGACGGGCCTCTCGGAACACTGAAGCTTTCTTT
CDR3: CASSVGRASRNTEAFF

size: few
D: .
V: TRBV28
J: TRBJ2-7
DNA: TGTGCCAGCAGCGACCCTACCAAACAGTACTTC
CDR3: CASSDPTKQYF

size: few
D: .
V: TRBV11-2
J: TRBJ2-5
DNA: TGTGCCACCAACCTTGGGCCGGGACTTGTAGAGGAGACCCAGTACTTC
CDR3: CATNLGPGLVEETQYF

size: many
D: TRBD1
V: TRBV6-1
J: TRBJ1-2
DNA: TGTGCCGGCAGTCAACAGGGGGCAGAGAGCTACACCTTC
CDR3: CAGSQQGAESYTF

size: many
D: .
V: TRBV12-3/TRBV12-4
J: TRBJ1-2
DNA: TGTGCCAGCAGAGAGTTCAGCGGCTATGGCTACACCTTC
CDR3: CASREFSGYGYTF

size: many
D: .
V: TRBV10-1
J: TRBJ2-5
DNA: TGCGCCAGCAGTGAAGACGGGCAGGAGACCCAGTACTTC
CDR3: CASSEDGQETQYF

size: many
D: .
V: TRBV7-9
J: TRBJ2-5
DNA: TGTGCCAGCAGCGCAGACTCGGGGACCCAGTACTTC
CDR3: CASSADSGTQYF

size: many
D: .
V: TRBV27
J: TRBJ2-7
DNA: TGTGCCAGCAGCGATCGTGACTCCTACGAGCAGTACTTC
CDR3: CASSDRDSYEQYF

size: many
D: .
V: TRBV29-1
J: TRBJ2-7
DNA: TGCAGCGTCAAAGAGGGCCCATCCTACGAGCAGTACTTC
CDR3: CSVKEGPSYEQYF

size: many
D: .
V: TRBV10-3
J: TRBJ2-5
DNA: TGTGCCATCAGTGAAGGGGGGCGCGAGTGGGAGACCCAGTACTTC
CDR3: CAISEGGREWETQYF

size: .
D: TRBD2
V: TRBV10-3
J: TRBJ2-5
DNA: TGTGCCATCAGTGATGCTAGCGGGAGGCCAGAGACCCAGTACTTC
CDR3: CAISDASGRPETQYF

size: many
D: TRBD2
V: TRBV28
J: TRBJ2-5
DNA: TGTGCCAGCAGTCCACTCCGGCGGGCTAGCGGCCGGGAGACCCAGTACTTC
CDR3: CASSPLRRASGRETQYF

size: many
D: TRBD1
V: TRBV7-3
J: TRBJ1-1
DNA: TGTGCCAGCAGCCTCATGGGACAGGGGACTGAAGCTTTCTTT
CDR3: CASSLMGQGTEAFF

size: many
D: .
V: TRBV16
J: TRBJ1-1
DNA: TGTGCCAGCAGCCAATCGGCCGGGTTGAACACTGAAGCTTTCTTT
CDR3: CASSQSAGLNTEAFF

size: many
D: .
V: TRBV6-2/TRBV6-3
J: TRBJ2-7
DNA: TGTGCCAGCAGTTACGGGGGTCTCGAGCAGTACTTC
CDR3: CASSYGGLEQYF

size: many
D: TRBD2
V: TRBV4-1
J: TRBJ2-5
DNA: TGCGCCAGCAGCCAAGATCTAGCGGGGGTCGTCGAGACCCAGTACTTC
CDR3: CASSQDLAGVVETQYF

size: .
D: .
V: TRBV28
J: TRBJ2-4
DNA: TGTGCCAGCACTGCCCGGGGGGCCCCTAGTAGATACATTCAGTACTTC
CDR3: CASTARGAPSRYIQYF

size: .
D: .
V: TRBV12-3/TRBV12-4
J: TRBJ2-7
DNA: TGTGCCAGCAGCCTTAGTCCCCTGTCCCCACCATACGAGTACTTC
CDR3: CASSLSPLSPPYEYF

size: many
D: .
V: TRBV10-3
J: TRBJ1-1
DNA: TGTGCCATCAGTGAGCACGGGGGTACGAACACTGAAGCTTTCTTT
CDR3: CAISEHGGTNTEAFF

size: many
D: .
V: TRBV12-3/TRBV12-4
J: TRBJ1-1
DNA: TGTGCCAGCAGTTTGGGCGAAGGTAACACTGAAGCTTTCTTT
CDR3: CASSLGEGNTEAFF

size: many
D: .
V: TRBV9
J: TRBJ2-5
DNA: TGTGCCAGCAGCGTAGGGGGGCTGAGCCAAGAGACCCAGTACTTC
CDR3: CASSVGGLSQETQYF

size: many
D: .
V: TRBV12-3/TRBV12-4
J: TRBJ1-1
DNA: TGTGCCAGCAGTTCCCGAAGAAAGATGGGGAACACTGAAGCTTTCTTT
CDR3: CASSSRRKMGNTEAFF

size: many
D: TRBD1
V: TRBV12-3/TRBV12-4
J: TRBJ2-7
DNA: TGTGCCAGCAGACGTACAGGGGGCCTCTACGAGCAGTACTTC
CDR3: CASRRTGGLYEQYF

size: few
D: .
V: TRBV7-9
J: TRBJ2-7
DNA: TGTGCCAGCAGCCCCGGGACGGCCGCGTACTTC
CDR3: CASSPGTAAYF

size: many
D: .
V: TRBV6-1
J: TRBJ1-5
DNA: TGTGCCAGCAGTGAAGGCCATCAGCCCCAGCATTTT
CDR3: CASSEGHQPQHF

size: .
D: TRBD1
V: TRBV12-3/TRBV12-4
J: TRBJ2-6
DNA: TGTGCCACTTCCCGGGACAGACACTCTGGGGCCAACGTCCTGACTTTC
CDR3: CATSRDRHSGANVLTF

size: many
D: TRBD1
V: TRBV11-2
J: TRBJ2-2
DNA: TGTGCCAGTACAAGACAGGGCACCGGGGAGCTGTTTTTT
CDR3: CASTRQGTGELFF

size: .
D: .
V: TRBV18
J: TRBJ1-6
DNA: TGTGCCAGCTCACCAGGGGCGGGGGATAATTCACCCCTCCACTTT
CDR3: CASSPGAGDNSPLHF

size: .
D: .
V: TRBV6-5
J: TRBJ2-7
DNA: TGTGCCAGCAGTTACTCGCTGGCTAAGGAGCAGTACTTC
CDR3: CASSYSLAKEQYF

size: .
D: .
V: TRBV7-2
J: TRBJ2-7
DNA: TGTGCCAGCAGCTTATTGCCGGGACGCTACGAGCAGTACTTC
CDR3: CASSLLPGRYEQYF

size: many
D: .
V: TRBV7-2
J: TRBJ2-7
DNA: TGTGCCAGCAGCCGCACCGGGACCAACGACTACGAGCAGTACTTC
CDR3: CASSRTGTNDYEQYF

size: .
D: TRBD2
V: TRBV20-1
J: TRBJ2-5
DNA: TGCAGTGCTGGAGCGGGGGGGATGGGAGAGACCCAGTACTTC
CDR3: CSAGAGGMGETQYF

size: many
D: .
V: TRBV12-5
J: TRBJ1-1
DNA: TGTGCTAGTGGTTTTGGCTGGGGGGAGGGCACTGAAGCTTTCTTT
CDR3: CASGFGWGEGTEAFF

size: many
D: TRBD1
V: TRBV6-2/TRBV6-3
J: TRBJ1-1
DNA: TGTGCCAGCAACATCCCCGGGACAGGGGTAAGGAACACTGAAGCTTTCTTT
CDR3: CASNIPGTGVRNTEAFF

size: few
D: .
V: TRBV29-1
J: TRBJ2-7
DNA: TGCAGCGTTACCGGGGGGCTAGCGGAGGCCTACGAGCAGTACTTC
CDR3: CSVTGGLAEAYEQYF

size: many
D: .
V: TRBV6-4
J: TRBJ1-2
DNA: TGTGCCAGCAGTGACTCGGCAGGGGCCAACTATGGCTACACCTTC
CDR3: CASSDSAGANYGYTF

size: .
D: .
V: TRBV3-1
J: TRBJ1-1
DNA: TGTGCCAGCAGCCTCTCGTTTGTAGCTGAAGCTTTCTTT
CDR3: CASSLSFVAEAFF